These T cell receptor beta chains were read from a single sample in a study of blood T cell repertoires in COVID-19. Profiled with immunoSEQ multiplex PCR; TCRdb holds only in-frame clones, not every one. The profile covers about 140,000 clones, with 82% appearing a single time and less than 5% taken by the ten largest. What was sequenced was peripheral blood. These receptors were obtained from a woman older than 75 with acute or convalescent COVID-19. The CDR3 runs from the conserved cysteine through the conserved F or W. D genes are given only for firm matches. Size values are once, few and many counts, or a class for expanded clones, and some rows have none.

J gene | D gene | V gene | clone size | CDR3 protein | CDR3 DNA
TRBJ1-5 | NA | TRBV2 | NA | CASSAGNQPQHF | TGTGCCAGCAGTGCGGGCAATCAGCCCCAGCATTTT
TRBJ2-5 | TRBD1 | TRBV18 | NA | CASSRGTGGNQETQYF | TGTGCCAGCTCACGAGGGACAGGGGGAAACCAAGAGACCCAGTACTTC
TRBJ2-7 | TRBD1 | TRBV4-1 | few | CASSHRQGPYEQYF | TGCGCCAGCAGCCACCGACAGGGACCCTACGAGCAGTACTTC
TRBJ1-3 | NA | TRBV3-1/TRBV3-2 | NA | CASSPVSLVDTIYF | TGTGCCAGCAGCCCAGTAAGTCTCGTGGACACCATATATTTT
TRBJ2-7 | NA | TRBV28 | NA | CASGSAAYEQYF | TGTGCCAGCGGGTCGGCGGCTTACGAGCAGTACTTC
TRBJ1-6 | NA | TRBV5-1 | few | CASSQQGRRSPLHF | TGCGCCAGCAGCCAGCAGGGTAGGCGGTCACCCCTCCACTTT
TRBJ2-5 | TRBD2 | TRBV4-2 | NA | CASSPGTSGGRETQYF | TGTGCCAGCAGCCCAGGGACTAGCGGGGGTCGGGAGACCCAGTACTTC
TRBJ2-1 | TRBD2 | TRBV29-1 | NA | CSTWVSGGGGEQFF | TGCAGCACTTGGGTATCCGGGGGGGGCGGTGAGCAGTTCTTC
TRBJ2-4 | NA | TRBV7-8 | NA | CASSRRFGIQYF | TGTGCCAGCAGCCGACGGTTCGGCATTCAGTACTTC
TRBJ1-1 | NA | TRBV5-1 | NA | CASSYGENTEAFF | TGCGCCAGCAGCTACGGGGAGAACACTGAAGCTTTCTTT
TRBJ1-1 | NA | TRBV7-9 | NA | CASSLLPGQTGAFF | TGTGCCAGCAGCCTACTACCCGGACAGACCGGGGCTTTCTTT
TRBJ2-7 | TRBD2 | TRBV7-9 | few | CASSWAREVPEQYF | TGTGCCAGCAGCTGGGCGCGGGAGGTCCCAGAGCAGTACTTC
TRBJ2-4 | TRBD1 | TRBV5-4 | NA | CASSFRGLGNIQYF | TGTGCCAGCAGCTTTAGGGGGCTCGGTAACATTCAGTACTTC
TRBJ1-2 | NA | TRBV5-6 | NA | CASSSPREAELNYGYTF | TGTGCCAGCAGCTCACCCAGGGAGGCAGAGCTAAACTATGGCTACACCTTC
TRBJ1-1 | TRBD1 | TRBV4-1 | NA | CASSLNPTGDTEAFF | TGCGCCAGCAGCCTAAACCCAACAGGGGACACTGAAGCTTTCTTT
TRBJ1-2 | NA | TRBV6-6 | NA | CASSYGQPHGYTF | TGTGCCAGCAGTTACGGACAGCCGCATGGCTACACCTTC
TRBJ1-2 | TRBD1 | TRBV27 | NA | CASSPGQGHLDGYTF | TGTGCCAGCAGTCCGGGACAGGGACACTTGGATGGCTACACCTTC
TRBJ2-7 | TRBD2 | TRBV4-2 | few | CASSQRSPERGSSYEQYF | TGTGCCAGCAGCCAAAGATCTCCTGAGCGGGGGAGCTCCTACGAGCAGTACTTC
TRBJ1-6 | TRBD1 | TRBV5-6 | NA | CASSGHRDRRSSPLHF | TGTGCCAGCAGCGGCCACCGGGACAGACGTAGTTCACCCCTCCACTTT
TRBJ2-7 | NA | TRBV4-1 | many | CASSAEGRYEQYF | TGCGCCAGCAGCGCCGAGGGCCGCTACGAGCAGTACTTC
TRBJ2-5 | NA | TRBV24-1 | NA | CATRDPSEETQYF | TGTGCCACCAGGGACCCTAGCGAAGAAACCCAGTACTTC
TRBJ2-7 | TRBD1 | TRBV19 | NA | CASKTGDKYEQYF | TGTGCCAGTAAGACAGGGGATAAATACGAGCAGTACTTC
TRBJ1-4 | NA | TRBV7-8 | NA | CASSSTTGHTYRNEKLFF | TGTGCCAGCAGCTCCACGACAGGCCACACCTACCGTAATGAAAAACTGTTTTTT
TRBJ2-1 | NA | TRBV24-1 | NA | CATSDLQGRRLARYNEQFF | TGTGCCACCAGTGATTTGCAGGGGCGTAGACTAGCAAGGTACAATGAGCAGTTCTTC
TRBJ2-1 | TRBD2 | TRBV5-1 | NA | CASSPQPGLAGLNEQFF | TGCGCCAGCAGCCCTCAGCCGGGACTAGCGGGGCTCAATGAGCAGTTCTTC
TRBJ2-5 | TRBD1 | TRBV7-6 | NA | CASSFRDRGEGETQYF | TGTGCCAGCAGCTTCCGGGACAGGGGGGAAGGGGAGACCCAGTACTTC
TRBJ1-5 | NA | TRBV28 | NA | CASSFQGSNQPQHF | TGTGCCAGCAGTTTCCAGGGTAGCAATCAGCCCCAGCATTTT
TRBJ2-3 | TRBD2 | TRBV3-1/TRBV3-2 | NA | CASSSSGRYTDTQYF | TGTGCCAGCAGTTCTAGCGGGAGGTATACAGATACGCAGTATTTT
TRBJ2-7 | NA | TRBV27 | NA | CASSYDGYNRPYEQYF | TGTGCCAGCAGTTATGATGGTTACAACCGTCCATACGAGCAGTACTTC
TRBJ2-3 | NA | TRBV18 | NA | CASSPTASTDTQYF | TGTGCCAGCTCACCTACTGCCAGCACAGATACGCAGTATTTT
TRBJ1-2 | NA | TRBV7-9 | NA | CASSLVDPTGTYGYTF | TGTGCCAGCAGCTTAGTCGATCCGACAGGAACCTATGGCTACACCTTC
TRBJ2-5 | TRBD2 | TRBV5-1 | NA | CASSLGLAPRGETQYF | TGCGCCAGCAGCTTAGGACTAGCTCCGAGGGGAGAGACCCAGTACTTC
TRBJ2-7 | NA | TRBV6-5 | NA | CASSPDSLYEQYF | TGTGCCAGCAGTCCCGACAGTCTCTACGAGCAGTACTTC
TRBJ1-5 | NA | TRBV28 | NA | CASQLSNQPQHF | TGTGCCAGCCAACTTAGCAATCAGCCCCAGCATTTT
TRBJ2-2 | NA | TRBV9 | NA | CASSVLLTGGELFF | TGTGCCAGCAGCGTTCTCCTAACGGGGGGGGAGCTGTTTTTT
TRBJ1-3 | NA | TRBV7-2 | NA | CASSPRVDGNTIYF | TGTGCCAGCAGCCCCAGGGTAGACGGAAACACCATATATTTT
TRBJ1-1 | NA | TRBV19 | NA | CASRQGFMNTEAFF | TGTGCCAGTAGGCAGGGGTTCATGAACACTGAAGCTTTCTTT